Listed below are T cell receptor beta chains from one sample, sequenced in a study of T cells after yellow fever vaccination. Via MiXCR, TCRdb re-called the 5' RACE reads, giving one row per CDR3 protein. The profile shows roughly 30,000 distinct CDR3 sequences, more than 9% of them singletons. The sample here was PBMCs, either bulk or a sorted T-cell subset (CD4+, CD8+, memory, or dextramer-sorted; not recorded which), taken roughly 14 days after the first yellow fever vaccination. Receptor source: a man aged 18 to 29 who received the YFV17D yellow fever vaccine. The conserved cysteine and the conserved F or W are not part of the CDR3 here. Fields, in order: J gene, clone size, V gene, CDR3 protein. The listing skips clone size in some rows; elsewhere it reads once, few, many or a size class.

>TRBJ2-3|large|TRBV25-1
ASTSGAGTDTQY
>TRBJ2-4|many|TRBV11-3
ASSPGGNIQY
>TRBJ1-1|many|TRBV29-1
SVGQGPSMNTEAF
>TRBJ2-7|many|TRBV3-1
ASSPGAGALTYEQY
>TRBJ1-5|many|TRBV7-9
ASSFTDSNQPQH
>TRBJ1-6|many|TRBV20-1
SARDAQAGGRSPLH
>TRBJ2-5|many|TRBV7-9
ASSLKRGQQETQY
>TRBJ1-1|many|TRBV5-6
ASSLPGRNTEAF
>TRBJ2-2|many|TRBV7-3
ASSLSRWTGELF
>TRBJ1-2|many|TRBV7-2
ASSLNSPYGYT
>TRBJ1-1|many|TRBV6-1
ASSGIQGAGTEAF
>TRBJ1-2|many|TRBV5-6
ASSLTGGGYT
>TRBJ2-7|many|TRBV15
ATSRGLTLRFGEQY
>TRBJ2-3|medium-sized|TRBV19
ASTDFTDTQY
>TRBJ2-5|many|TRBV5-1
ASRTRGRGETQY
>TRBJ2-1|few|TRBV6-4
AFSTAQRGLRYSYNEQF
>TRBJ2-1|many|TRBV7-2
ASSRQAFTYNEQF
>TRBJ1-5|many|TRBV15
ATRGNLNQPQH
>TRBJ2-2|many|TRBV25-1
ASSGTGDAGELF
>TRBJ1-2|many|TRBV4-1
ASSQTYPQVLVGYGYT
>TRBJ2-5|many|TRBV12-3/TRBV12-4
ASSLDRVQTQY
>TRBJ2-1|many|TRBV9
ASSGGQGPSSSYNEQF
>TRBJ2-1|many|TRBV18
ASSLSGGHDNEQF
>TRBJ2-1|many|TRBV20-1
SARLMNRGRNNEQF
>TRBJ1-6|many|TRBV5-1
ASSLGQGNSPLH
>TRBJ1-4|many|TRBV4-3
ASSQDSGTNEKLF
>TRBJ1-1|many|TRBV18
ASSAIMNTEAF
>TRBJ2-7|many|TRBV3-1
ASSQGTSGEQY
>TRBJ2-3|many|TRBV7-2
ASIRGLASDTQY
>TRBJ2-2|many|TRBV6-5
ASNRLYNTGELF
>TRBJ2-3|many|TRBV15
ATSRGQPSTDTQY
>TRBJ1-1|many|TRBV5-4
ASSPRSQGPNTEAF
>TRBJ2-3|many|TRBV6-4
ASSDGREGDTQY
>TRBJ2-2|.|TRBV5-4
ASSLDGAGELF
>TRBJ2-7|many|TRBV10-3
AISEGLAGPLGEQY
>TRBJ1-2|many|TRBV4-2
ASSQGNRDYGYT
>TRBJ2-4|many|TRBV5-1
ASSRTLGGNIQY
>TRBJ2-5|many|TRBV14
ASSQDSIYLKETQY
>TRBJ1-5|many|TRBV19
ASSTGVSGNQPQH
>TRBJ2-7|many|TRBV7-2
ASSRNRGPGGEQY
>TRBJ2-5|many|TRBV5-1
ASSLNRRQREETQY
>TRBJ2-3|many|TRBV7-8
ASSLAAGGGLSTDTQY
>TRBJ1-1|many|TRBV15
ATSRASGNTEAF
>TRBJ1-6|many|TRBV6-5
ASRSSTGFNSPLH
>TRBJ2-1|.|TRBV12-3/TRBV12-4
ASSTDLLAGPTYNEQF
>TRBJ2-5|many|TRBV6-1
ASSETGAETQY
>TRBJ2-7|many|TRBV12-3/TRBV12-4
ASRPKTGTYEQY
>TRBJ2-5|many|TRBV5-1
ASSPPDRGGETQY
>TRBJ1-1|many|TRBV6-1
ASSDFDTEAF